The TCR beta chain under discussion was sequenced for a study of human T cells and chemical hapten exposure. Study-level background: The study enrolled mostly female patients with alopecia areata, totalis or universalis.

The sample's time point: patch test 2, 6 weeks after DPC sensitization. The treatment here: therapeutic diphenylcyclopropenone sensitization with weekly scalp DPC. This clonotype was seen at least ten times. Its antigen is unidentified. TCRdb fed the RACE reads into MiXCR, producing one record per CDR3 protein. The sample includes around 99,000 distinct CDR3 sequences, 9.2% of them seen just once. Trimming removed 6 bases from V and 6 bases from J; junction bases left unmatched: 5. The length of the CDR3 is 13 residues. Findings of the study overall: Among expanded TCRs, significantly more large CDR3 similarity clusters formed than among controls.

The chain links TRBV12-3 or TRBV12-4 to TRBJ1-2; 9 positions agree with TRBD1. Sample: whole blood, taken in connection with sensitization to the hapten diphenylcyclopropenone (DPC). This TCR derives from a woman aged 40 to 49 with alopecia areata. Some clones in this sample may be carry-over from other donors' samples. The CDR3 is CASSDRGFHGYTF. In nucleotides, the CDR3 is TGTGCCAGCAGCGACAGGGGGTTCCATGGCTACACCTTC.